This T cell receptor (beta chain) was documented in a study of blood T cell repertoires in COVID-19. As for the study in general: From T cells, B-cell-depleted T cells, or PBMCs came the material, which was cDNA or gDNA.

The germline CDR1 and CDR2 sequences are SGHVS and FQNEAQ. The CDR3 is made up of 15 amino acids. Between the trimmed V and J ends, which lost 1 base and 8 bases, there was a span of 12 bases. As processed by the authors: Counts of nucleated cells, estimated from reference gene primer amplification, were obtained. The protocol was immunoSEQ multiplex PCR, while the TCRdb copy is restricted to in-frame clones and leaves out a portion. The D gene and trimming were derived from the DNA, and the V and J assignments and clone size from that table. The table has about 250,000 clones, approximately 92% seen once. Assignments of participants to cohorts depended upon their own reported clinical history. Symptom resolution, clearance, or two negative PCRs marked the recovered donors of Cohort 3.

This receptor was taken from a woman younger than 30 who had recovered from COVID-19. The sample consisted of PBMCs or T cells enriched from blood (not recorded which). The chain is built from TRBV7-8 and TRBJ1-6; the D gene is possibly TRBD1 (6 bases). CDR3 sequence reads: CASSLGAWTDSPLHF. The CDR3, as DNA: TGTGCCAGCAGCTTAGGGGCGTGGACAGATTCACCCCTCCACTTT.